This T cell receptor (beta chain) originates from a study of blood T cells in healthy people across ages. Losses at the gene ends were 6 bases for V and 9 bases for J; bases not matched to a gene: 11. This CDR3 spans 13 amino acids. Germline CDR1 and CDR2: DFQATT and SNEGSKA (reference sequence). Next came a second PCR, run for about 7 to 12 cycles, which used a sample-barcoded 5' primer along with a J-beta primer mix. TCRdb reanalysed the 5' RACE reads using MiXCR and keeps one entry per CDR3 protein. The repertoire holds around 2 million distinct CDR3 sequences, with 35% to 50% as singletons. Sequencing was done on a sample of blood. The receptor's source is a human donor in good health. The V and J genes are TRBV20-1 and TRBJ1-5, with 7 bases fitting TRBD1. CDR3 bases: TGCAGTGCGGAACAGGGGTTGAGACGGCCCCAGCATTTT. This gives the protein CSAEQGLRRPQHF.